This is a list of T cell receptor beta chains from one sample in a study of blood T cell repertoires in COVID-19. Sequencing used immunoSEQ multiplex PCR; TCRdb keeps in-frame clones, though not all of them. The data contain 150,000 to 200,000 clones, around 85% of them seen just once; the ten biggest clones take up roughly 20%. Specimen: peripheral blood. The receptors derive from a man between 65 and 80 years old with active or convalescent COVID-19. CDR3s include the opening cysteine and the closing phenylalanine or tryptophan. A D gene is named only where the DNA matches it firmly. Some rows mark clone size as missing; the rest say once, few, many or name a class of expanded clone.

V gene: TRBV5-5
D gene: TRBD1
clone size: NA
J gene: TRBJ1-5
CDR3 DNA: TGTGCCAGCAGCACAGGACAGGATCGCAATCAGCCCCAGCATTTT
CDR3 protein: CASSTGQDRNQPQHF

V gene: TRBV27
D gene: NA
clone size: NA
J gene: TRBJ1-3
CDR3 DNA: TGTGCCAGCAGCCGACTCGCAAGGGAGGGACGAAACACCATATATTTT
CDR3 protein: CASSRLAREGRNTIYF

V gene: TRBV5-4
D gene: NA
clone size: NA
J gene: TRBJ2-5
CDR3 DNA: TGTGCCAGCAGCCTTTCTAGGGGGACCCAGTACTTC
CDR3 protein: CASSLSRGTQYF

V gene: TRBV6-5
D gene: NA
clone size: NA
J gene: TRBJ2-2
CDR3 DNA: TGTGCCAGCAGCGGACAGTCGAACACCGGGGAGCTGTTTTTT
CDR3 protein: CASSGQSNTGELFF

V gene: TRBV18
D gene: TRBD1
clone size: NA
J gene: TRBJ2-7
CDR3 DNA: TGTGCCAGCTCCGCCGAGACAGGGGTCTCCTACGAGCAGTACTTC
CDR3 protein: CASSAETGVSYEQYF

V gene: TRBV6-2/TRBV6-3
D gene: TRBD1
clone size: NA
J gene: TRBJ1-6
CDR3 DNA: TGTGCCAGCAGTACCGACAGGGGATCTTCACCCCTCCACTTT
CDR3 protein: CASSTDRGSSPLHF

V gene: TRBV7-2
D gene: TRBD1
clone size: NA
J gene: TRBJ1-5
CDR3 DNA: TGTGCCAGCAGCTTATCGACAGGGGGAGGGCAGCCCCAGCATTTT
CDR3 protein: CASSLSTGGGQPQHF

V gene: TRBV20-1
D gene: NA
clone size: NA
J gene: TRBJ1-2
CDR3 DNA: TGCAGTGCCCTGGGCGGCTACACCTTC
CDR3 protein: CSALGGYTF

V gene: TRBV28
D gene: NA
clone size: NA
J gene: TRBJ1-1
CDR3 DNA: TGTGCCTCCCGCGAGGTGAACACTGAAGCTTTCTTT
CDR3 protein: CASREVNTEAFF

V gene: TRBV7-3
D gene: TRBD2
clone size: NA
J gene: TRBJ2-2
CDR3 DNA: TGTGCCAGCAGCTTAACGGTAGCGGGATTGGGACTGAACACCGGGGAGCTGTTTTTT
CDR3 protein: CASSLTVAGLGLNTGELFF

V gene: TRBV28
D gene: TRBD1
clone size: NA
J gene: TRBJ1-5
CDR3 DNA: TGTGCCAGCAGTTTACAGGGGGCCATCAATAGCAATCAGCCCCAGCATTTT
CDR3 protein: CASSLQGAINSNQPQHF

V gene: TRBV27
D gene: NA
clone size: NA
J gene: TRBJ1-1
CDR3 DNA: TGTGCCAGCAGCCCCACCCCTCCGGGAACCGAAGCTTTCTTT
CDR3 protein: CASSPTPPGTEAFF

V gene: TRBV5-5
D gene: NA
clone size: NA
J gene: TRBJ2-1
CDR3 DNA: TGTGCCAGCAGCTTACGCGTGATGGCGGATGAGCAGTTCTTC
CDR3 protein: CASSLRVMADEQFF

V gene: TRBV19
D gene: TRBD1
clone size: NA
J gene: TRBJ2-7
CDR3 DNA: TGTGCCAGTAGTAACACAGGGGTTCTGACCTACGAGCAGTACTTC
CDR3 protein: CASSNTGVLTYEQYF

V gene: TRBV6-5
D gene: NA
clone size: NA
J gene: TRBJ2-7
CDR3 DNA: TGTGCCAGCAGTTACTCGGGGGACAATAGCTACGAGCAGTACTTC
CDR3 protein: CASSYSGDNSYEQYF

V gene: TRBV10-3
D gene: NA
clone size: few
J gene: TRBJ1-6
CDR3 DNA: TGTGCCATCAGTGAACAGGGATCGCAGTATAATTCACCCCTCCACTTT
CDR3 protein: CAISEQGSQYNSPLHF

V gene: TRBV6-5
D gene: NA
clone size: NA
J gene: TRBJ2-3
CDR3 DNA: TGTGCCACTCGGGACTCCTCTAGCACAGATACGCAGTATTTT
CDR3 protein: CATRDSSSTDTQYF

V gene: TRBV10-3
D gene: TRBD2
clone size: NA
J gene: TRBJ2-5
CDR3 DNA: TGTGCCGTCGGACTAGCGGGAGGAGAGACCCAGTACTTC
CDR3 protein: CAVGLAGGETQYF

V gene: TRBV4-3
D gene: NA
clone size: NA
J gene: TRBJ2-1
CDR3 DNA: TGCGCCAGCAGCCCCGGACTATGGAATGAGCAGTTCTTC
CDR3 protein: CASSPGLWNEQFF

V gene: TRBV28
D gene: NA
clone size: NA
J gene: TRBJ1-4
CDR3 DNA: TGTGCCAGCGCCGCGGGGGGGCCGGTTGAAAAACTGTTTTTT
CDR3 protein: CASAAGGPVEKLFF

V gene: TRBV11-2
D gene: NA
clone size: NA
J gene: TRBJ1-6
CDR3 DNA: TGTGCCAGCAGCTTACAGGGCGCTATGGATTCACCCCTCCACTTT
CDR3 protein: CASSLQGAMDSPLHF

V gene: TRBV11-2
D gene: NA
clone size: NA
J gene: TRBJ2-5
CDR3 DNA: TGTGCCAGCAGCAGCCACAGGGTCGGAGAGACCCAGTACTTC
CDR3 protein: CASSSHRVGETQYF

V gene: TRBV11-2
D gene: NA
clone size: once
J gene: TRBJ1-2
CDR3 DNA: TGTGCCAGCAGCTTTGCCCGGGATGGCTACACCTTC
CDR3 protein: CASSFARDGYTF

V gene: TRBV2
D gene: TRBD1
clone size: NA
J gene: TRBJ1-1
CDR3 DNA: TGTGCCAGCAGGTTCGGACAGGGGTACACTGAAGCTTTCTTT
CDR3 protein: CASRFGQGYTEAFF

V gene: TRBV5-1
D gene: NA
clone size: NA
J gene: TRBJ2-1
CDR3 DNA: TGCGCCAGCAGCTCGGGGGGCCGACAGGTAGTCAATGAGCAGTTCTTC
CDR3 protein: CASSSGGRQVVNEQFF

V gene: TRBV12-3/TRBV12-4
D gene: TRBD1
clone size: NA
J gene: TRBJ1-2
CDR3 DNA: TGTGCCAGCACCCAGGACAGGGGCTTGAGCTACACCTTC
CDR3 protein: CASTQDRGLSYTF

V gene: TRBV11-3
D gene: TRBD1
clone size: NA
J gene: TRBJ1-1
CDR3 DNA: TGTGCCAGCAGCTTAGGGACAGGGATGAACACTGAAGCTTTCTTT
CDR3 protein: CASSLGTGMNTEAFF

V gene: TRBV27
D gene: TRBD1
clone size: NA
J gene: TRBJ1-6
CDR3 DNA: TGTGCCAGCAGTTCTAACAGGGGAGAAAATTCACCCCTCCACTTT
CDR3 protein: CASSSNRGENSPLHF

V gene: TRBV7-9
D gene: NA
clone size: once
J gene: TRBJ2-1
CDR3 DNA: TGTGCCAGCACCTGGAGAGGAGACTACAATGAGCAGTTCTTC
CDR3 protein: CASTWRGDYNEQFF

V gene: TRBV7-3
D gene: TRBD1
clone size: NA
J gene: TRBJ2-7
CDR3 DNA: TGTGCCAGCAGCACTACCGGGACAGGGTCTGTCGAGCAGTACTTC
CDR3 protein: CASSTTGTGSVEQYF

V gene: TRBV5-4
D gene: NA
clone size: few
J gene: TRBJ2-7
CDR3 DNA: TGTGCCAGCAGCCCTGCCGGCCAGGGCATGTCCTACGAGCAGTACTTC
CDR3 protein: CASSPAGQGMSYEQYF

V gene: TRBV7-2
D gene: TRBD1
clone size: NA
J gene: TRBJ1-4
CDR3 DNA: TGTGCCAGCAGCCCGACAGGGAGTCGGGGTGAAAAACTGTTTTTT
CDR3 protein: CASSPTGSRGEKLFF

V gene: TRBV4-3
D gene: TRBD1
clone size: few
J gene: TRBJ1-5
CDR3 DNA: TGCGCCAGCAGCCAAGATTTTAGTACAGGGGGCCCTAATCAGCCCCAGCATTTT
CDR3 protein: CASSQDFSTGGPNQPQHF

V gene: TRBV6-6
D gene: TRBD1
clone size: few
J gene: TRBJ1-6
CDR3 DNA: TGTGCCAGTACAGGGGAATCCTATAATTCACCCCTCCACTTT
CDR3 protein: CASTGESYNSPLHF

V gene: TRBV6-5
D gene: NA
clone size: NA
J gene: TRBJ1-5
CDR3 DNA: TGTGCCAGCGTGGTGACGCGGAGCAATCAGCCCCAGCATTTT
CDR3 protein: CASVVTRSNQPQHF

V gene: TRBV29-1
D gene: NA
clone size: NA
J gene: TRBJ1-2
CDR3 DNA: TGCAGCGTTGATAAGCAGGCGACTAACTATGGCTACACCTTC
CDR3 protein: CSVDKQATNYGYTF

V gene: TRBV4-3
D gene: NA
clone size: once
J gene: TRBJ2-7
CDR3 DNA: TGCGCCAGCAGCCAAGATCGGAGAGCCGTCGAGCAGTACTTC
CDR3 protein: CASSQDRRAVEQYF

V gene: TRBV25-1
D gene: NA
clone size: once
J gene: TRBJ1-4
CDR3 DNA: TGTGCCAGCAGTGAGGCAGGGATTGCAACTAATGAAAAACTGTTTTTT
CDR3 protein: CASSEAGIATNEKLFF

V gene: TRBV5-1
D gene: TRBD2
clone size: NA
J gene: TRBJ2-1
CDR3 DNA: TGCGCCAGCCTCCTAGACGGGGGGTCCTACAATGAGCAGTTCTTC
CDR3 protein: CASLLDGGSYNEQFF

V gene: TRBV7-2
D gene: NA
clone size: NA
J gene: TRBJ1-1
CDR3 DNA: TGTGCCAGCAGCTTAGCGGGTCAGGTAGTTGAAGCTTTCTTT
CDR3 protein: CASSLAGQVVEAFF

V gene: TRBV28
D gene: TRBD1
clone size: NA
J gene: TRBJ1-1
CDR3 DNA: TGTGCCAGCAGCACCGACAGGGATGAAGCTTTCTTT
CDR3 protein: CASSTDRDEAFF

V gene: TRBV18
D gene: NA
clone size: NA
J gene: TRBJ1-2
CDR3 DNA: TGTGCCAGCTCACCTGCGAACAGGGACTATGGCTACACCTTC
CDR3 protein: CASSPANRDYGYTF

V gene: TRBV6-5
D gene: TRBD1
clone size: NA
J gene: TRBJ2-5
CDR3 DNA: TGTGCCAGCTCGGACAGGGCGGTGGAGACCCAGTACTTC
CDR3 protein: CASSDRAVETQYF

V gene: TRBV9
D gene: TRBD1
clone size: NA
J gene: TRBJ2-5
CDR3 DNA: TGTGCCAGCAGCCCTTGGACAGGGGCCTGGACCCAGTACTTC
CDR3 protein: CASSPWTGAWTQYF

V gene: TRBV5-4
D gene: NA
clone size: NA
J gene: TRBJ2-1
CDR3 DNA: TGTGCCAGCAGCTTGGTATTAGCGCGTGGGAATGAGCAGTTCTTC
CDR3 protein: CASSLVLARGNEQFF

V gene: TRBV5-4
D gene: NA
clone size: NA
J gene: TRBJ1-4
CDR3 DNA: TGTGCCAGCAGCGTTGCCGGGGCTAATGAAAAACTGTTTTTT
CDR3 protein: CASSVAGANEKLFF

V gene: TRBV7-9
D gene: NA
clone size: NA
J gene: TRBJ1-2
CDR3 DNA: TGTGCCAGCAGCTGGGGAGGGGACTATGGCTACACCTTC
CDR3 protein: CASSWGGDYGYTF

V gene: TRBV5-1
D gene: TRBD1
clone size: NA
J gene: TRBJ1-4
CDR3 DNA: TGCGCCAGCAGCATGGGACAGGGCAAAGTGAATGAAAAACTGTTTTTT
CDR3 protein: CASSMGQGKVNEKLFF

V gene: TRBV19
D gene: TRBD1
clone size: few
J gene: TRBJ1-2
CDR3 DNA: TGTGCCAGTAGTATAGACCCTCTGGACAGGCTGGACTATGGCTACACCTTC
CDR3 protein: CASSIDPLDRLDYGYTF

V gene: TRBV7-7
D gene: NA
clone size: few
J gene: TRBJ2-5
CDR3 DNA: TGTGCTAGCACTCAGACTGGGGCGGAGACCCAGTACTTC
CDR3 protein: CASTQTGAETQYF